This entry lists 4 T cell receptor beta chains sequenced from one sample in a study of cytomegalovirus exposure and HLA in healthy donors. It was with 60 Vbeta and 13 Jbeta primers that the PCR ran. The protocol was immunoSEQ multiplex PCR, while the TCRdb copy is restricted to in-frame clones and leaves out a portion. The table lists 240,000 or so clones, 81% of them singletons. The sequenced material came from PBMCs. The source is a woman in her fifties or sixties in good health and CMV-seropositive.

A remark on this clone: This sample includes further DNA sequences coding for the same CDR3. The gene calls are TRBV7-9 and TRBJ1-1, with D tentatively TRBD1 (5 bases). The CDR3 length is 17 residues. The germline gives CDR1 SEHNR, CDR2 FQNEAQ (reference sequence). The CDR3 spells CSSSLGHRIGVDTEAFF. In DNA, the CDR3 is TGTTCTAGCAGCTTAGGTCACAGGATCGGTGTCGACACTGAAGCTTTCTTT.

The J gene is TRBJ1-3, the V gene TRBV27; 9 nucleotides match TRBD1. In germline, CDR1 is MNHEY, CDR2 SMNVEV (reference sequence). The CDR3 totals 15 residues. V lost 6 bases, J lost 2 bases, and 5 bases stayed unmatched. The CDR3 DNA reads TGTGCCAGCAGGACCACAGGGGGCACTGGAAACACCATATATTTT. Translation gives CASRTTGGTGNTIYF.

CDR3 in DNA: TGCGCCAGCAGCTTGGGGGGGGAGAAGAACACCATATATTTT. This encodes CASSLGGEKNTIYF. This chain uses TRBV5-1 with TRBJ1-3, with TRBD1 as a possible D gene (5 bases). The CDR3 consists of 14 residues. Deletions cut 0 bases from V and 7 bases from J, with 11 bases between. Germline-derived CDR1 and CDR2 are SGHRS and YFSETQ.

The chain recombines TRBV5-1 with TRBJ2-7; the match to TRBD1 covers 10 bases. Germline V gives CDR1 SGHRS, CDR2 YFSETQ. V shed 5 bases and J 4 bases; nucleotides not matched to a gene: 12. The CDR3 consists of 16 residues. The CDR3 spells CASRDGLRDRGYEQYF. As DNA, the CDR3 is TGCGCCAGCAGGGACGGCCTCCGGGACAGGGGATACGAGCAGTACTTC.